This T cell receptor beta chain came from a study of T cell repertoires in cytomegalovirus infection. Trimming left V 3 bases short and J 4 bases short, with 9 bases between. The CDR3 contains 13 residues. Points from the study as a whole: HLA-C-restricted CMV clonotypes gave the most frequent clonotype in two of eight donors.

This clonotype was recorded a few times. What it binds is unknown. One entry per CDR3 protein, called by TCRdb with MiXCR from the reads. The sample contains 300,000 to 400,000 distinct CDR3 sequences, 25% to 35% of which appear only once. Sequencing used cultured PBMCs, obtained from culture after CMV antigen stimulation. The chain recombines TRBV12-3 or TRBV12-4 with TRBJ2-5; perhaps TRBD1 as D (6 bases). This sequence was found in a human donor in good health (CMV status not recorded). Some clones in this sample may be carry-over from other donors' samples. The CDR3 region is CASSFRGGETQYF. The CDR3, as DNA: TGTGCCAGCAGTTTTCGAGGGGGAGAGACCCAGTACTTC.